This TCR beta chain was captured in a study of technical replicates of blood from a few donors. Measured with immunoSEQ multiplex PCR; TCRdb has only the in-frame clones, and not every one. The sample has almost 90,000 clones, 85% to 95% seen once; the top ten hold around 0.3%. This receptor was taken from a human donor in good health. The sample consisted of T cells isolated from PBMCs.

The CDR3 loop reads CASSLVLAGGYEQYF. DNA of the CDR3: TGTGCCAGCAGCTTAGTACTAGCGGGAGGCTACGAGCAGTACTTC. The chain employs TRBV7-2 and TRBJ2-7; 12 bases are a match to TRBD2. The CDR3 is 15 amino acids. Germline CDR1 SGHTA, CDR2 FQGNSA. J lost 3 bases, V lost 1 base, and 1 base had no gene match. The full variable domain, rest sourced from reference TRBV7-2 and TRBJ2-7, is GAGVSQSPSNKVTEKGKDVELRCDPISGHTALYWYRQSLGQGLEFLIYFQGNSAPDKSGLPSDRFSAERTGGSVSTLTIQRTQQEDSAVYLCASSLVLAGGYEQYFGPGTRLTVT.